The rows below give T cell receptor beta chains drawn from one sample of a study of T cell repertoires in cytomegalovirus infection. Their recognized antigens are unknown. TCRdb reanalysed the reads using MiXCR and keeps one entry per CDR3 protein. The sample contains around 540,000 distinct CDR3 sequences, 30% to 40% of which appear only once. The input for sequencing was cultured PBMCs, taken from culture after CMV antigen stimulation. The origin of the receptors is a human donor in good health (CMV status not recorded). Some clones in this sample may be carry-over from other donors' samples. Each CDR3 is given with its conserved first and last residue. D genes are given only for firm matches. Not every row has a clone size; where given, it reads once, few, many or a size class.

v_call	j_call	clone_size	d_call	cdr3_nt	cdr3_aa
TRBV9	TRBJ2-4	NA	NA	TGTGCCAGCAGCGTATTACGGCTAGCCAAAAACATTCAGTACTTC	CASSVLRLAKNIQYF
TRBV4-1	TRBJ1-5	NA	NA	TGCGCCAGCAGCCAAGATTGGGCCAGTCAGCCCCAGCATTTT	CASSQDWASQPQHF
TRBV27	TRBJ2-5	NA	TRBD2	TGTGCCAGCAGGCCATGGGGGGGACTAGCGGTGTACTTC	CASRPWGGLAVYF
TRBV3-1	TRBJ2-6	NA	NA	TGTGCCAGCAGCCAAGGGGAAGGGGCTGGGGCCAACGTCCTGACTTTC	CASSQGEGAGANVLTF
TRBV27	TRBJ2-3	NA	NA	TGTGCCAGCAGTTACACGGGCGGGGGACAGACGCAGTATTTT	CASSYTGGGQTQYF
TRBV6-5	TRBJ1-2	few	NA	TGTGCCAGCAGTTACTCGCTGACCAGGGGCACTAACTATGGCTACACCTTC	CASSYSLTRGTNYGYTF
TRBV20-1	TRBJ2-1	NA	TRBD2	TGCAGTGCCTATCATGGAGGGACTAGTAGGGATGAGCAGTTCTTC	CSAYHGGTSRDEQFF
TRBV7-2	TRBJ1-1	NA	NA	TGTGCCAGCAGCCCAGCCTTGGTCACTGAAGCTTTCTTT	CASSPALVTEAFF
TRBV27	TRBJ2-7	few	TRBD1	TGTGCCAGCAGGGGGTGGACAGGGGGGACCTACGAGCAGTACTTC	CASRGWTGGTYEQYF
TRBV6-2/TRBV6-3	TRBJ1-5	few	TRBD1	TGTGCCAGCAGCAAACTACGAAGGGACAGCGGATTGCAGCCCCAGCATTTT	CASSKLRRDSGLQPQHF
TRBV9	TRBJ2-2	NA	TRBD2	TGTGCCAGCAGCGTAGGGGCTAGCGGGAACACCGGGGAGCTGTTTTTT	CASSVGASGNTGELFF
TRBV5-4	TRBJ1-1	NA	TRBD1	TGTGCCAGCAGCTACACAGGGGGCATCACTGAAGCTTTCTTT	CASSYTGGITEAFF
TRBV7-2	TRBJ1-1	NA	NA	TGTGCCAGCAGTTCTGGACAGCCTTATGAAGCTTTCTTT	CASSSGQPYEAFF
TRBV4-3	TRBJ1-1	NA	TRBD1	TGCGCCAGCAGCCAAGACAGGGGGTCTGAAGCTTTCTTT	CASSQDRGSEAFF
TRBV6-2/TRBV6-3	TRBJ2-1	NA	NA	TGTGCCAGCAGTAGACCGGGTCTCCCCACCTACAATGAGCAGTTCTTC	CASSRPGLPTYNEQFF
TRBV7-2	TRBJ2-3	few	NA	TGTGCCAGCAGCTTAGGGCCTCTGAGCACAGATACGCAGTATTTT	CASSLGPLSTDTQYF
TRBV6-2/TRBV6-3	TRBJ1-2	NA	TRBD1	TGTGCCAGCAAACAGGGGATGGGTTCTGGCTACACCTTC	CASKQGMGSGYTF
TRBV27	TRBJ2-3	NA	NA	TGTGCCAGCAGTTTCCGTCTCACAGATACGCAGTATTTT	CASSFRLTDTQYF
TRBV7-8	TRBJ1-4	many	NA	TGTGCCAGCAGCTCCGACAGAATACGTGAAAAACTGTTTTTT	CASSSDRIREKLFF
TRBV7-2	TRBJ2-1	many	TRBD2	TGTGCCAGCAGCTTCCGACGACTAGCGGGATCGCCGAGGGATGAGCAGTTCTTC	CASSFRRLAGSPRDEQFF
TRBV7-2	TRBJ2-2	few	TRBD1	TGTGCCAGCAGCCCCGGGACAGTCGCTGGGGAGCTGTTTTTT	CASSPGTVAGELFF
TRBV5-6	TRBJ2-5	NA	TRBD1	TGTGCCAGCAGCCATAAGGGGGCTTGGGAGACCCAGTACTTC	CASSHKGAWETQYF
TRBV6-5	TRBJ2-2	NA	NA	TGTGCCAGCAGCCCAGATTTGCCCGGGGAGCTGTTTTTT	CASSPDLPGELFF
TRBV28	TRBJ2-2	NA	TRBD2	TGTGCCAGCACCCACTTGGCTAGCGGGAGGGAAGGGCTGAACACCGGGGAGCTGTTTTTT	CASTHLASGREGLNTGELFF
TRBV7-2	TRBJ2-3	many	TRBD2	TGTGCCAGCAGCCCCCGACCCAGCGGGAGCCCAGATACGCAGTATTTT	CASSPRPSGSPDTQYF
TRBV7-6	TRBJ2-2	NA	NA	TGTGCCAGCAGCTTAGCGGCAAACCACGTCCGCGGGGAGCTGTTTTTT	CASSLAANHVRGELFF
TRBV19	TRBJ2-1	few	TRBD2	TGTGCCAGTGAACCGACTAGCGGTCCCTACAATGAGCAGTTCTTC	CASEPTSGPYNEQFF
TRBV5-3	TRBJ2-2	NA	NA	TGTGCCAGAAGCTTGATCTGGACAACGACCGGGGAGCTGTTTTTT	CARSLIWTTTGELFF
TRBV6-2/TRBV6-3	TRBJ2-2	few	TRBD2	TGTGCCAGCAGTTACGGGACTAGCGGACGGGGTGCCGGGGAGCTGTTTTTT	CASSYGTSGRGAGELFF
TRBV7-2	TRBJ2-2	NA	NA	TGTGCCAGCAATGGGAAAGCGGTGAACACCGGGGAGCTGTTTTTT	CASNGKAVNTGELFF
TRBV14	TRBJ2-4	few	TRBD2	TGTGCCAGCAGCCAAGCGGGACTAGCGGGATCTGACATTCAGTACTTC	CASSQAGLAGSDIQYF
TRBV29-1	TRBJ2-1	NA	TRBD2	TGCAGCGTGGTGGGACTAGCGGGAGCCTATGAGCAGTTCTTC	CSVVGLAGAYEQFF